This record concerns one T cell receptor beta chain sequence. CDR1 and CDR2 from the germline V gene are SGHRS and YFSETQ. The CDR3 length is 16 residues. For TCR beta, cDNA was produced by 5'RACE template switching with UMIs. TCRdb reprocessed the 5' RACE reads and reports one entry per CDR3 protein, with no DNA. The listing contains approximately 420,000 distinct CDR3 sequences. The sample originates from a study of T cells expressing NK-cell markers. Study-wide context: Researchers got TCR beta repertoires out of sorted CD3+CD56+NKG2C+, CD3+CD56+NKG2C- and CD3+CD56-NKG2C+ T cells.

The material sequenced was blood T cells: a sorted CD56 or NKG2C T cell subset, CD4+ or CD8+ T cells, or bulk PBMC T cells (not recorded which). This chain uses TRBV5-1 with TRBJ2-5. The sequence derives from a woman aged 45-60 years in good health. The CDR3 sequence: CASSLLPWQDQETQYF.